The 20 T cell receptor beta chains reported below all come from one sample, sequenced in a study of CD8 T cell repertoires and HIV-1 epitope variants. Assay used: immunoSEQ multiplex PCR; TCRdb lists only in-frame clones, some missing. The sample contains more than 4,000 clones, roughly three fifths of which appear only once. Their target antigens are unknown. The sample comprised cultured CD8+ T cells derived from PBMCs. The receptors originated from a male donor with HIV.

This chain connects TRBV19 to TRBJ2-1; 12 nucleotides match TRBD2. Germline V CDR1 and CDR2: LNHDA, SQIVND (reference sequence). This CDR3 is 16 amino acids long. J gave up 2 bases and V 2 bases, and 1 base lay outside the gene matches. The CDR3 sequence is CASSIRTSGTYNEQFF. The CDR3 coding sequence is TGTGCCAGTAGTATACGGACTAGCGGGACCTACAATGAGCAGTTCTTC.

This clone has just a few counts. The V call is TRBV9, the J call TRBJ2-3; a weak D match, TRBD1 (5 bases). Trimming pared 3 bases from V and 6 bases from J, leaving 8 bases between. The CDR3 runs to 12 residues. From germline, CDR1 is SGDLS and CDR2 YYNGEE. CDR3 bases: TGTGCCAGCAGCGCTTCAGGGGATACGCAGTATTTT. Translating it yields CASSASGDTQYF.

This clone was seen more than once but under ten times. The chain employs TRBV5-1 and TRBJ1-1; 7 positions match TRBD1. V lost 5 bases to trimming and J lost 3 bases; unmatched junction nucleotides: 1. Germline-derived CDR1 and CDR2 are SGHRS and YFSETQ. The CDR3 is 12 residues long. The CDR3 coding sequence is TGCGCCAGCAGAGACAGGGACACTGAAGCTTTCTTT. This sequence encodes CASRDRDTEAFF.

The chain is built from TRBV28 and TRBJ2-3; a weak D match, TRBD2 (5 bases). The CDR3 extends over 14 amino acids. With 3 bases removed from V and 1 base from J, the gap between germline ends came to 8 bases. Germline V gene lookup returns CDR1 MDHEN and CDR2 SYDVKM. As DNA, the CDR3 is TGTGCCAGCAGTTTCCAAGCGGGCACAGATACGCAGTATTTT. Translating gives CASSFQAGTDTQYF.

The chain links TRBV5-1 to TRBJ2-1, with 13 bases fitting TRBD2. The junction had 6 bases not matched to a gene; V was cut back by 0 bases and J by 0 bases. CDR3 size: 19 residues. Germline V gene data show CDR1 as SGHRS and CDR2 as YFSETQ. CDR3 DNA sequence: TGCGCCAGCAGCTTGGGACTAGCGGGGGGCCTACGCTCCTACAATGAGCAGTTCTTC. Translated: CASSLGLAGGLRSYNEQFF.

V usage is TRBV5-1 and J usage is TRBJ1-2; the D is unclear. V lost 4 bases, J lost 6 bases, and 19 bases lay in between. This CDR3 has 15 residues. The germline V gene encodes CDR1 SGHRS and CDR2 YFSETQ. CDR3 DNA sequence: TGCGCCAGCAGCATGAAGGGCCCATCGAGCAATGGCTACACCTTC. It translates to CASSMKGPSSNGYTF.

The genes are TRBV7-6 and TRBJ2-7, with D unresolved. V was shortened by 2 bases and J by 1 base, with 9 bases between the two germline ends. Looked up from germline, CDR1 is SGHVS and CDR2 is FNYEAQ. The CDR3 has 14 residues. In nucleotides, the CDR3 is TGTGCCAGCAGCTTACTGGACGGATCCTACGAGCAGTACTTC. It yields the protein CASSLLDGSYEQYF.

The gene calls are TRBV28 and TRBJ2-4, with D possibly TRBD1 on 5 matching bases. The CDR3 runs to 18 residues. The V end lost 1 base, the J end lost 3 bases, and 19 bases lay between the germline ends. The germline V gene has CDR1 MDHEN and CDR2 SYDVKM. The CDR3 spells CASSLYYRRSRVKNIQYF. The DNA for the CDR3 is TGTGCCAGCAGTTTATATTACAGGCGAAGTAGGGTCAAAAACATTCAGTACTTC.

V usage is TRBV4-3 and J usage is TRBJ2-1; 15 bases line up with TRBD2. Germline V gene lookup returns CDR1 LGHNA and CDR2 YSLEER. V was clipped by 4 bases and J by 4 bases; unmatched bases: 2. The CDR3 covers 16 residues. CDR3 amino acids: CASSRTSGGDYNEQFF. CDR3 bases: TGCGCCAGCAGCCGGACTAGCGGGGGGGATTACAATGAGCAGTTCTTC.

V usage is TRBV28 and J usage is TRBJ2-3, with D possibly matching TRBD1 (5 bases). Looked up from germline, CDR1 is MDHEN and CDR2 is SYDVKM. The V and J ends lost 6 bases and 6 bases respectively, with 10 bases between them. The CDR3 totals 12 residues. Written as DNA, the CDR3 is TGTGCCAGCAGGGGGCGAAAGGATACGCAGTATTTT. This translates into CASRGRKDTQYF. The full variable domain, in which reference TRBV28 and TRBJ2-3 provide the parts outside the CDR3, is DVKVTQSSRYLVKRTGEKVFLECVQDMDHENMFWYRQDPGLGLRLIYFSYDVKMKEKGDIPEGYSVSREKKERFSLILESASTNQTSMYLCASRGRKDTQYFGPGTRLTVL.

This clone is large by share. V gene TRBV6-1 combines with J gene TRBJ1-2; D is ambiguous. The V gene lost 2 bases and the J gene lost 3 bases, with 16 bases spanning the gap. This CDR3 comprises 16 residues. The germline V gene has CDR1 MNHNS and CDR2 SASEGT. Here the CDR3 DNA reads TGTGCCAGCAGTGAACTTCCACAAGACCTAGACTATGGCTACACCTTC. Translated, it gives CASSELPQDLDYGYTF.

This clone was detected only a few times. The rearrangement joins TRBV10-1 to TRBJ2-7; 7 nucleotides match TRBD2. The CDR3 loop spans 13 amino acids. With 4 bases clipped from V and 4 bases from J, the junction kept 4 bases outside the gene matches. Germline CDR1 reads WNHNN; CDR2 reads SYGVQD (reference sequence). In nucleotides, the CDR3 is TGCGCCAGCAGTGGGGACTATTTTTACGAGCAGTACTTC. Translation gives CASSGDYFYEQYF.

Only a few counts were recorded for this clone. This sequence joins TRBV7-9 and TRBJ1-3; D uncertain. Germline CDR1 is SEHNR and CDR2 is FQNEAQ (reference sequence). V lost 3 bases and J 0 bases, leaving 6 bases between the germline ends. This CDR3 is 14 amino acids long. The CDR3 is CASSFLDSGNTIYF. The CDR3 coding sequence is TGTGCCAGCAGCTTCCTGGACTCTGGAAACACCATATATTTT.

The chain combines TRBV2 with TRBJ2-1; D is undetermined. Per the germline V gene, CDR1 is SNHLY and CDR2 is FYNNEI. V was clipped by 7 bases and J by 5 bases, with 15 bases between them. CDR3 length equals 14 residues. CDR3 nucleotide sequence: TGTGCCAGCAACCCCCAGGACGGAGACAATGAGCAGTTCTTC. Protein product: CASNPQDGDNEQFF.

This clone showed up just a few times. The chain recombines TRBV7-9 with TRBJ2-7; possible D gene TRBD2, 6 bases. This CDR3 spans 15 amino acids. V was cut by 3 bases and J by 2 bases, with 14 bases left in between. The germline V gene has CDR1 SEHNR and CDR2 FQNEAQ (reference sequence). The CDR3 is CASSFTGTGAYEQYF. The CDR3 DNA is TGTGCCAGCAGCTTCACCGGGACGGGAGCCTACGAGCAGTACTTC.

This chain connects TRBV4-1 to TRBJ1-2; D not resolved. Trimming stripped 3 bases from V and 6 bases from J, with 11 bases between. The germline V gene has CDR1 MGHRA and CDR2 YSYEKL. There are 13 residues in the CDR3. The CDR3: CASSQGRSDGYTF. The CDR3 region has the DNA TGCGCCAGCAGCCAGGGCAGATCGGATGGCTACACCTTC.

The rearrangement links TRBV4-2 to TRBJ2-1; D tentatively fits TRBD1 or TRBD2 (7 bases each). CDR3 length: 17 amino acids. With 1 base removed from V and 4 bases from J, the gap between germline ends came to 17 bases. Per germline, CDR1 LGHNA and CDR2 YNFKEQ. The chain's CDR3 is CASSQVTGREGYNEQFF. For the CDR3, the DNA is TGTGCCAGCAGCCAAGTGACAGGGAGGGAGGGATACAATGAGCAGTTCTTC.

J is TRBJ2-7 and V is TRBV19; 9 bases map to TRBD1. Germline-derived CDR1 and CDR2 are LNHDA and SQIVND (reference sequence). The CDR3 is 15 residues long. V lost 6 bases and J lost 3; bases outside the gene matches: 9. The CDR3 nucleotides read TGTGCCAGTAGGTCAGCGGGACAGGGCTTCTACGAGCAGTACTTC. Protein: CASRSAGQGFYEQYF.

The rearrangement joins TRBV5-4 to TRBJ1-3; no firm D call. V lost 1 base and J 2 bases, leaving 10 bases between the germline ends. The CDR3 loop spans 15 amino acids. CDR1 and CDR2 from the germline V gene are SGHNT and YYREEE (reference sequence). The CDR3 loop reads CASSLNIGAGNTIYF. The CDR3 region has the DNA TGTGCCAGCAGCTTGAACATCGGGGCTGGAAACACCATATATTTT.

J is TRBJ2-2 and V is TRBV9; TRBD2 is a possible D gene (5 bases). The CDR3 covers 15 residues. The germline V and J ends were trimmed by 4 bases and 4 bases, with 14 bases remaining between them. Germline V gene lookup returns CDR1 SGDLS and CDR2 YYNGEE. The CDR3 loop reads CASSPEVAVTGELFF. The CDR3 DNA follows: TGTGCCAGCAGCCCGGAGGTGGCGGTCACCGGGGAGCTGTTTTTT.